This entry lists 28 T cell receptor beta chains sequenced from one sample in a study of T-cell reconstitution after alpha-beta-depleted transplantation in children. The library targeted TCRbeta and was prepared with unique molecular identifiers. TCRdb analysed the PCR reads with MiXCR anew, one entry per CDR3 protein. The data contain about 980,000 distinct CDR3 sequences, less than 30% of them singletons. Sequencing used PBMCs, mostly from graft donor cells, obtained 360 days after TCRalphabeta/CD19-depleted stem cell transplant. The receptor source for this set is a boy less than two years old who had a stem cell transplant for SCID, so the T cells may come from the graft donor.

This clonotype turned up a few times. The V and J genes are TRBV4-2 and TRBJ2-2; the D gene is possibly TRBD1 (5 bases). There are 15 residues in the CDR3. The germline CDR1 and CDR2 sequences are LGHNA and YNFKEQ. V was shortened by 0 bases and J by 3 bases, with 8 bases between the two germline ends. The CDR3 DNA reads as TGTGCCAGCAGCCAAGACAGGGCGGACACCGGGGAGCTGTTTTTT. Translating it yields CASSQDRADTGELFF.

In its sample, this clonotype was seen a few times. V is TRBV20-1 and J is TRBJ2-7; D could derive from TRBD1 or TRBD2 (5 bases each). The CDR3 spans 14 residues. Germline assignment: CDR1 DFQATT and CDR2 SNEGSKA (reference sequence). V dropped 1 base and J dropped 3 bases, with 13 bases sitting between them. DNA for the CDR3: TGCAGTGCTAGAGCCGGGACGGCGGACTACGAGCAGTACTTC. Translated: CSARAGTADYEQYF.

The chain recombines TRBV6-5 with TRBJ2-5, with TRBD1 matching over 11 bases. The germline gives CDR1 MNHEY, CDR2 SVGAGI. The CDR3 has 15 amino acids. J lost 4 bases, V lost 2 bases, and 3 bases had no gene match. Here the CDR3 DNA reads TGTGCCAGCAGTTACGCAGGGACAGGGGGAGAGACCCAGTACTTC. This gives the protein CASSYAGTGGETQYF.

The chain has TRBV7-8 and TRBJ2-1, with 7 bases aligning to TRBD2. CDR3 size: 14 residues. The junction had 1 base not matched to a gene; V was cut back by 1 base and J by 4 bases. CDR1 is SGHVS and CDR2 is FQNEAQ in the germline V gene. CDR3 nucleotides: TGTGCCAGCAGCTTAGACGGGAGGTACAATGAGCAGTTCTTC. Amino acids: CASSLDGRYNEQFF.

This clonotype was counted between two and nine times. The V gene is TRBV15, the J gene TRBJ2-2; D call uncertain. This CDR3 is 16 amino acids long. With 0 bases removed from V and 5 bases from J, the gap between germline ends came to 13 bases. Germline-derived CDR1 and CDR2 are LNHNV and YYDKDF (reference sequence). The CDR3 is CATSRDRSWGTGELFF. The CDR3 DNA sequence: TGTGCCACCAGCAGAGATCGCAGCTGGGGAACCGGGGAGCTGTTTTTT.

The J gene is TRBJ2-3, the V gene TRBV24-1; D gene unclear. Germline-derived CDR1 and CDR2 are KGHDR and SFDVKD. The V end lost 3 bases, the J end lost 0 bases, and 12 bases lay between the germline ends. The CDR3 runs to 16 residues. Here the CDR3 reads CATSDVTVSSTDTQYF. CDR3 DNA: TGTGCCACCAGTGATGTGACGGTTTCTAGCACAGATACGCAGTATTTT.

This clonotype was seen repeatedly, ten times or more. The chain joins TRBV5-1 to TRBJ1-5, with TRBD1 as a possible D gene (5 bases). V was shortened by 0 bases and J by 6 bases, with 10 bases between the two germline ends. The CDR3 extends over 14 amino acids. Germline values: CDR1 SGHRS, CDR2 YFSETQ. The CDR3, as DNA: TGCGCCAGCAGCTTGGGGGGCGCGAGTCAGCCCCAGCATTTT. Translated: CASSLGGASQPQHF.

The chain links TRBV7-8 to TRBJ2-7; D not resolved. V was pared by 1 base and J by 4 bases, with 8 bases between. CDR3 size: 13 residues. In germline, CDR1 is SGHVS, CDR2 FQNEAQ. CDR3 DNA: TGTGCCAGCAGCTTAGGGGTGATTTACGAGCAGTACTTC. Amino acid sequence: CASSLGVIYEQYF.

This clonotype was seen a handful of times. The CDR3 spells CASSATALNTEAFF. CDR3 nucleotide sequence: TGTGCCAGCAGCGCTACGGCTTTGAACACTGAAGCTTTCTTT. This chain uses TRBV14 with TRBJ1-1, with unresolved D. The CDR3 is 14 amino acids. Trimming stripped 5 bases from V and 0 bases from J, with 10 bases between. Germline CDR1 is SGHDN and CDR2 is FVKESK.

There are many counts of this clonotype. The CDR3 DNA follows: TGTGCCAGCAGTCTCAGGGGTGGCTACGAGCAGTACTTC. This sequence encodes CASSLRGGYEQYF. The gene calls are TRBV12-3 or TRBV12-4 and TRBJ2-7, with D tentatively TRBD1 (6 bases). CDR3 size: 13 residues. V was clipped by 5 bases and J by 3 bases, with 11 bases between them.

This clonotype appeared a few times. The chain is built from TRBV2 and TRBJ1-2, with 9 bases that match TRBD1. Unmatched junction bases numbered 3, after V lost 5 bases and J lost 5 bases. Germline V gene lookup returns CDR1 SNHLY and CDR2 FYNNEI. The CDR3 consists of 13 residues. The CDR3 DNA is TGTGCCAGCAGTACAGGGGGCCCTTATGGCTACACCTTC. This translates into CASSTGGPYGYTF. The variable domain in full, with the rest retrieved from reference TRBV2 and TRBJ1-2, is EPEVTQTPSHQVTQMGQEVILRCVPISNHLYFYWYRQILGQKVEFLVSFYNNEISEKSEIFDDQFSVERPDGSNFTLKIRSTKLEDSAMYFCASSTGGPYGYTFGSGTRLTVV.

This chain connects TRBV7-9 to TRBJ1-2; a possible D gene is TRBD1 (5 bases). This CDR3 has 14 amino acids. Trimming left V 3 bases short and J 8 bases short, with 16 bases between. Germline V gene data show CDR1 as SEHNR and CDR2 as FQNEAQ (reference sequence). The CDR3: CASSLRTWSEGYTF. The CDR3 nucleotides are TGTGCCAGCAGCTTGAGGACATGGTCTGAGGGCTACACCTTC.

V and J are TRBV12-3 or TRBV12-4 and TRBJ2-7; TRBD1 is a possible D gene (6 bases). There are 14 residues in the CDR3. V lost 4 bases, J lost 6 bases, and 16 bases lay in between. The chain's CDR3 is CASSSFQGFGEQYF. Written as DNA, the CDR3 is TGTGCCAGCAGTTCCTTTCAGGGGTTCGGCGAGCAGTACTTC.

The V call is TRBV15, the J call TRBJ2-1; 7 bases agree with TRBD1. The germline gives CDR1 LNHNV, CDR2 YYDKDF (reference sequence). The CDR3 totals 17 residues. J was trimmed by 5 bases and V by 0 bases; bases with no gene match: 10. CDR3 nucleotide sequence: TGTGCCACCAGCAGAGATAGGGGACAGACAACTCACAATGAGCAGTTCTTC. Translation: CATSRDRGQTTHNEQFF.

This clonotype was observed a few times. The rearrangement uses TRBV7-6 and TRBJ1-6; 7 bases are shared with TRBD1. This CDR3 spans 15 amino acids. J lost 11 bases, V lost 5 bases, and 12 bases had no gene match. The V gene's germline CDR1 is SGHVS and CDR2 FNYEAQ. Here the CDR3 reads CASSARQGVFPPLHF. DNA for the CDR3: TGTGCCAGCAGCGCAAGACAGGGAGTATTCCCACCCCTCCACTTT.

This clonotype was seen a handful of times. The chain couples TRBV7-8 to TRBJ2-7; no reliable D call. The CDR3 contains 13 residues. With 3 bases removed from V and 3 bases from J, the gap between germline ends came to 9 bases. Germline values: CDR1 SGHVS, CDR2 FQNEAQ. The DNA of the CDR3 is TGTGCCAGCAGCTTTTCAGCTTACTACGAGCAGTACTTC. The encoded protein is CASSFSAYYEQYF.

This clonotype occurred a few times. The genes are TRBV20-1 and TRBJ1-3; tentative D call: TRBD1 (5 bases). Per the germline V gene, CDR1 is DFQATT and CDR2 is SNEGSKA (reference sequence). This CDR3 has 16 amino acids. With 0 bases removed from V and 0 bases from J, the gap between germline ends came to 12 bases. The CDR3 reads CSAREGPASSGNTIYF. DNA of the CDR3: TGCAGTGCTAGAGAGGGGCCGGCCTCCTCTGGAAACACCATATATTTT.

The chain is built from TRBV9 and TRBJ1-1; D perhaps matches TRBD1 (5 bases). Trimming cost V 0 bases and J 5 bases, with 17 bases left between them. Germline V gene sequence: CDR1 SGDLS, CDR2 YYNGEE. The CDR3 spans 16 residues. DNA for the CDR3: TGTGCCAGCAGCGTAGTTGCACCGGGGCGGGGGACTGAAGCTTTCTTT. Amino acids: CASSVVAPGRGTEAFF.

This chain links TRBV6-1 with TRBJ1-5; D unclear. Germline V gene sequence: CDR1 MNHNS, CDR2 SASEGT. The CDR3 sequence is 15 residues long. The V end lost 6 bases, the J end lost 0 bases, and 12 bases lay between the germline ends. In DNA form, the CDR3 reads TGTGCCAGCAGCCCTTTCGACGCTAGCAATCAGCCCCAGCATTTT. Its translation: CASSPFDASNQPQHF.

The chain couples TRBV5-1 to TRBJ2-7, with D possibly TRBD2 on 5 matching bases. The CDR3 spans 15 residues. Per germline, CDR1 SGHRS and CDR2 YFSETQ. The V end lost 0 bases, the J end lost 0 bases, and 10 bases lay between the germline ends. CDR3 residues: CASSLGSLASYEQYF. As DNA, the CDR3 is TGCGCCAGCAGCTTGGGCAGTCTAGCCTCCTACGAGCAGTACTTC.

J is TRBJ1-1 and V is TRBV28; D is perhaps TRBD1 (5 bases). Germline CDR1 and CDR2: MDHEN and SYDVKM. CDR3 length equals 14 residues. Trimming left V 7 bases short and J 1 base short, with 13 bases between. CDR3 protein: CASIQDGTNTEAFF. CDR3 DNA sequence: TGTGCCAGCATACAGGATGGAACGAACACTGAAGCTTTCTTT.

In DNA form, the CDR3 reads TGCAGTGCTAGTCCAGGGATGAACTATGGCTACACCTTC. Its translation: CSASPGMNYGYTF. This chain uses TRBV20-1 with TRBJ1-2; tentatively, D is TRBD1 (5 bases). The CDR3 is 13 residues long. Germline V gene lookup returns CDR1 DFQATT and CDR2 SNEGSKA (reference sequence). V was pared by 3 bases and J by 2 bases, with 10 bases between.

The rearrangement links TRBV9 to TRBJ2-3; D ambiguous. Germline-derived CDR1 and CDR2 are SGDLS and YYNGEE. This CDR3 spans 13 amino acids. Between the trimmed V and J ends, which lost 0 bases and 6 bases, there was a span of 8 bases. CDR3 coding DNA: TGTGCCAGCAGCGTAGGGGGTCGGGATACGCAGTATTTT. This sequence encodes CASSVGGRDTQYF.

The chain has TRBV29-1 and TRBJ2-7; 10 bases align to TRBD1. The CDR3 consists of 14 residues. Trimming at V came to 7 bases and at J to 2 bases, leaving 8 bases not matched to a gene. Germline V lookup: CDR1 SQVTM, CDR2 ANQGSEA. The CDR3 loop is CSALPGTGAYEQYF. DNA for the CDR3: TGCAGCGCCCTTCCCGGGACAGGGGCCTACGAGCAGTACTTC.

The chain has TRBV12-3 or TRBV12-4 and TRBJ2-3, with D possibly matching TRBD2 (5 bases). Trimming pared 4 bases from V and 8 bases from J, leaving 22 bases between. The CDR3 is 16 amino acids. This chain's CDR3 is CASSSAGPRRPGTQYF. Written as DNA, the CDR3 is TGTGCCAGCAGTTCCGCGGGCCCTAGACGCCCAGGTACGCAGTATTTT.

This chain connects TRBV28 to TRBJ2-3, with TRBD2 matching over 10 bases. The J segment lost 0 bases and the V segment lost 5 bases, leaving 5 bases of the junction unmatched. The CDR3 runs to 16 residues. Per germline, CDR1 MDHEN and CDR2 SYDVKM. The CDR3 region is CASSTIAGGSTDTQYF. The CDR3 DNA follows: TGTGCCAGCAGTACCATAGCGGGGGGAAGCACAGATACGCAGTATTTT.

The chain recombines TRBV27 with TRBJ2-7; 7 nucleotides agree with TRBD1. This CDR3 is built from 16 residues. Germline trimming cut 5 bases from V and 3 bases from J; bases unmatched to any gene: 13. CDR1 is MNHEY and CDR2 is SMNVEV in the germline V gene (reference sequence). CDR3 sequence (DNA): TGTGCCAGCAGTCTCGCGACAGGGAAGGGGCTCTACGAGCAGTACTTC. This gives the protein CASSLATGKGLYEQYF.

The chain employs TRBV15 and TRBJ1-3, with a weak D call TRBD1 (6 bases). V was clipped by 8 bases and J by 2 bases, with 10 bases between them. The CDR3 consists of 13 residues. CDR1 LNHNV and CDR2 YYDKDF come from the germline V gene (reference sequence). The DNA for the CDR3 is TGTGCCACCGGCAACAGGGCTGGAAACACCATATATTTT. Protein: CATGNRAGNTIYF.